Described below is a single T cell receptor beta chain sequence and its context. Its antigen is as yet unknown. The data stem from a study of ipilimumab plus nivolumab after autologous stem cell transplantation. Study-level information: Typical patient got a few ipilimumab doses and about eight nivolumab doses (median).

Only in-frame clones appear in the TCRdb table, and some are missing; sequencing was by immunoSEQ multiplex PCR. The sample yields approximately 84,000 clones, approximately 83% seen once. In germline, CDR1 is SGHRS, CDR2 YFSETQ. Trimming removed 3 bases at V and 0 bases at J, with 13 bases between. CDR3 length equals 15 residues. Ipilimumab, 1 mg/kg, started 14 to 28 days after autologous transplant. Patients received nivolumab 3 mg/kg at weeks 1, 4, 7, 10, then fortnightly to week 26. Study-level findings and limits: Per the authors, repertoire, Treg and microbiota data justify further study.

The sequence was obtained from a male donor with diffuse large B-cell lymphoma. The sample was PBMCs, taken in a trial of ipilimumab plus nivolumab as post-transplant consolidation. The genes are TRBV5-1 and TRBJ2-7; D perhaps matches TRBD2 (5 bases). CDR3 residues: CASSSGTSISYEQYF. The CDR3, as DNA: TGCGCCAGCAGCTCGGGAACTAGTATCTCCTACGAGCAGTACTTC.